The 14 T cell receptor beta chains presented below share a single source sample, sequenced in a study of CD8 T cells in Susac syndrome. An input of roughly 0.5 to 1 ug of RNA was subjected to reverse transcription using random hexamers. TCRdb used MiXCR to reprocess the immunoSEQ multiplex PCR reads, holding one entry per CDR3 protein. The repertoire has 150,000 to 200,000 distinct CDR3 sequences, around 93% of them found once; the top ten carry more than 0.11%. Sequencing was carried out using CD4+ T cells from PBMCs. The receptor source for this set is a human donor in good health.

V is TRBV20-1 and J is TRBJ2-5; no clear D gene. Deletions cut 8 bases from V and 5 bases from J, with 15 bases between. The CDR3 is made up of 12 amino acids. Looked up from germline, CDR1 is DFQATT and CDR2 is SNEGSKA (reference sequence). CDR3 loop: CSSTFDSETQYF. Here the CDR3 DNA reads TGCAGTTCCACATTCGACTCGGAGACCCAGTACTTC.

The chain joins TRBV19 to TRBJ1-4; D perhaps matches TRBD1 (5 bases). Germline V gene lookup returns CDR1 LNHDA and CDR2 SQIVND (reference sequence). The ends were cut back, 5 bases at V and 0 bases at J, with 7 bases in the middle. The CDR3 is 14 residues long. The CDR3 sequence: CASSDRATNEKLFF. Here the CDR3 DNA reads TGTGCCAGTAGTGACAGAGCAACTAATGAAAAACTGTTTTTT.

The CDR3 is CASSHSGASTDTQYF. CDR3 coding DNA: TGTGCCAGCAGCCACAGCGGAGCTAGCACAGATACGCAGTATTTT. The chain uses TRBV3-1 and TRBJ2-3; a weak D match, TRBD2 (5 bases). The CDR3 loop spans 15 amino acids. Germline V gene lookup returns CDR1 LGHDT and CDR2 YNNKEL (reference sequence). With 3 bases removed from V and 0 bases from J, the gap between germline ends came to 10 bases.

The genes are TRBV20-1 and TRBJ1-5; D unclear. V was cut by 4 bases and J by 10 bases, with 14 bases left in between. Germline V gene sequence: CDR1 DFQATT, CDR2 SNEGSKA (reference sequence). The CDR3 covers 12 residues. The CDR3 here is CSANSPSYPQHF. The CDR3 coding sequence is TGCAGTGCTAACAGTCCCTCTTACCCCCAGCATTTT.

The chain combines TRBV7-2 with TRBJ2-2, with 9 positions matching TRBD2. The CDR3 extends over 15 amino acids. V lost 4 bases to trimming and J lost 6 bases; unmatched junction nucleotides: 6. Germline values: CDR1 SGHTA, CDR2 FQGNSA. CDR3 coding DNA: TGTGCCAGCAGCTCTCAGCGGGGGGTTGCCGGGGAGCTGTTTTTT. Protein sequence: CASSSQRGVAGELFF. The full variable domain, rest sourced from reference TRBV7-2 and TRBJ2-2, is GAGVSQSPSNKVTEKGKDVELRCDPISGHTALYWYRQSLGQGLEFLIYFQGNSAPDKSGLPSDRFSAERTGGSVSTLTIQRTQQEDSAVYLCASSSQRGVAGELFFGEGSRLTVL.

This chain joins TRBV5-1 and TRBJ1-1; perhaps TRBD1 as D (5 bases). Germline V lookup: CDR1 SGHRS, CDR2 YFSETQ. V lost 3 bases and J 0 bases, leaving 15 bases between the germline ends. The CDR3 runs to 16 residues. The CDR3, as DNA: TGCGCCAGCAGCTCGAGTGACAGTGATATGAACACTGAAGCTTTCTTT. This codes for CASSSSDSDMNTEAFF.

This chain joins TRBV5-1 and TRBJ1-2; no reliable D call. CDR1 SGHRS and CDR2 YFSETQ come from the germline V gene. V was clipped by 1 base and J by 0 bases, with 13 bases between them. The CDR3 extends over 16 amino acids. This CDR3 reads CASSLSPGQANYGYTF. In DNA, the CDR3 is TGCGCCAGCAGCTTGAGTCCGGGTCAGGCTAACTATGGCTACACCTTC.

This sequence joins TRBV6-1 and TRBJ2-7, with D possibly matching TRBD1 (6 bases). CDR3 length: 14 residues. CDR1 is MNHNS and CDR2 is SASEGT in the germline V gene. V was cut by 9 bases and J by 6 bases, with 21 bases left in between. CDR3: CASCRYRASGEQYF. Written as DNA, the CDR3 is TGTGCCAGTTGTCGGTACAGGGCTTCTGGCGAGCAGTACTTC.

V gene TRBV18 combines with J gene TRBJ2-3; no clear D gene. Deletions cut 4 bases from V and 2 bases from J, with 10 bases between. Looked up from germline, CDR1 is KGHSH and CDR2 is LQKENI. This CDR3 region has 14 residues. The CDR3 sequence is CASSLEGVTDTQYF. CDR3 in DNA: TGTGCCAGCTCACTAGAAGGAGTCACAGATACGCAGTATTTT.

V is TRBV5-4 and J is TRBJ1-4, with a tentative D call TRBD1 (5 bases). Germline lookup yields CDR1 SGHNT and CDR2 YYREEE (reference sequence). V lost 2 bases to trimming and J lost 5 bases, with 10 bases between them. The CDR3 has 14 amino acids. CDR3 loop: CASSLGDLNEKLFF. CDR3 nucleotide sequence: TGTGCCAGCAGCTTAGGGGATTTGAATGAAAAACTGTTTTTT. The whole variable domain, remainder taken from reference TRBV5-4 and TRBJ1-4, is ETGVTQSPTHLIKTRGQQVTLRCSSQSGHNTVSWYQQALGQGPQFIFQYYREEENGRGNFPPRFSGLQFPNYSSELNVNALELDDSALYLCASSLGDLNEKLFFGSGTQLSVL.

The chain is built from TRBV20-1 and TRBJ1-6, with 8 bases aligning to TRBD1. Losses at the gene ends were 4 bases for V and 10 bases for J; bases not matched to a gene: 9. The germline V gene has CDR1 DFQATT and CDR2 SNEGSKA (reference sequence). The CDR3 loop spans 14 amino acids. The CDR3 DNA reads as TGCAGTGCTACCCAGGGGGCCAGGGGATCACCCCTCCACTTT. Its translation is CSATQGARGSPLHF.

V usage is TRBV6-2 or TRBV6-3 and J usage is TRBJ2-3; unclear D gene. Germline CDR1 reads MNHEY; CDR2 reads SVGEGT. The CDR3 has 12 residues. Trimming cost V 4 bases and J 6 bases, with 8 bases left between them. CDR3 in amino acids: CASSLTADTQYF. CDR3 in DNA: TGTGCCAGCAGTTTGACGGCCGATACGCAGTATTTT.

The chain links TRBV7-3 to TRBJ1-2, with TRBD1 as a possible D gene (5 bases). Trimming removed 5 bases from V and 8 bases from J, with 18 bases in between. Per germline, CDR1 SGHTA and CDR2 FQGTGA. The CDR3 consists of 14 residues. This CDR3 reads CASSGGFKASGYTF. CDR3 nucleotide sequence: TGTGCCAGCAGCGGGGGATTCAAGGCGTCCGGCTACACCTTC.

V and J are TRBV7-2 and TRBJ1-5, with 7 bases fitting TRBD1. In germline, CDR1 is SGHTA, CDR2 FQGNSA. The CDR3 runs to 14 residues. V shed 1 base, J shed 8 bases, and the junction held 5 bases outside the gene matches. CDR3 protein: CASSLGQGREPQHF. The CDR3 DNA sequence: TGTGCCAGCAGCTTAGGACAGGGAAGGGAGCCCCAGCATTTT.